Listed here are 8 T cell receptor beta chains from one sample, sequenced in a study of blood T cells in healthy people across ages. Alongside a J-beta primer mix, a sample-barcoded 5' primer served in a second PCR lasting roughly 6 to 11 cycles. TCRdb processed the 5' RACE reads anew with MiXCR; each CDR3 protein has one entry. The data contain approximately 810,000 distinct CDR3 sequences, around 30% of them singletons. The source material was blood. These receptors were collected from a woman over 75 in good health.

There are a few counts of this clonotype. The J gene is TRBJ1-1, the V gene TRBV20-1, with 10 bases fitting TRBD1. J gave up 6 bases and V 6 bases, and 19 bases lay outside the gene matches. Germline-derived CDR1 and CDR2 are DFQATT and SNEGSKA (reference sequence). This CDR3 spans 17 amino acids. CDR3 sequence: CSATRYYDRGLLPEAFF. As DNA, the CDR3 is TGCAGTGCCACTAGGTATTACGACAGGGGGCTTCTCCCTGAAGCTTTCTTT.

This clonotype was seen many times. In DNA, the CDR3 is TGTGCCAGCACCCCTGGACAGGGCGGAACTGAAGCTTTCTTT. This translates into CASTPGQGGTEAFF. The chain has TRBV7-2 and TRBJ1-1, with TRBD1 matching 8 bases. With V trimmed by 7 bases and J by 5 bases, 9 bases remained unmatched. The CDR3 runs to 14 residues. Germline V gene sequence: CDR1 SGHTA, CDR2 FQGNSA.

This clonotype occurred many times. The rearrangement links TRBV21-1 to TRBJ2-4. TRBV21-1 is noted as a pseudogene. The CDR3 totals 17 residues. CDR3 bases: TGTGCCAGCAGCATGCGGACGGGCACCATAGCCAAAAACATTCAGTACTTC. Its protein is CASSMRTGTIAKNIQYF.

This clonotype was counted many times. J is TRBJ1-1 and V is TRBV20-1; D may be TRBD1 (6 bases). Germline loops: CDR1 DFQATT, CDR2 SNEGSKA (reference sequence). V was pared by 7 bases and J by 2 bases, with 14 bases between. This CDR3 has 13 amino acids. In DNA, the CDR3 is TGCAGTGTTTTACAGGGACACAACACTGAAGCTTTCTTT. Its translation: CSVLQGHNTEAFF.

This clonotype was detected many times. The V and J genes are TRBV28 and TRBJ2-5; 8 bases are a match to TRBD1. The V gene's germline CDR1 is MDHEN and CDR2 SYDVKM. The CDR3 spans 13 residues. Trimming at V came to 10 bases and at J to 4 bases, leaving 8 bases not matched to a gene. The CDR3 is CATERQGRETQYF. The CDR3 DNA reads TGTGCCACCGAGAGACAGGGGAGAGAGACCCAGTACTTC.

The chain joins TRBV4-2 to TRBJ2-3, with 7 bases identical to TRBD1. The CDR3 has 18 amino acids. V was pared by 0 bases and J by 0 bases, with 9 bases of the junction left unmatched. Germline-derived CDR1 and CDR2 are LGHNA and YNFKEQ. CDR3 in DNA: TGTGCCAGCAGCCAAGAGGTGTCACAGGGGCCTAGCACAGATACGCAGTATTTT. This translates into CASSQEVSQGPSTDTQYF.

The count of this clonotype is one. This may be a read error: a much more frequent sequence differs by one nucleotide. The chain uses TRBV7-8 and TRBJ2-1; the D gene is possibly TRBD2 (6 bases). Trimming shortened V by 1 base and J by 13 bases, and 23 bases separated the two germline ends. The CDR3 spans 16 residues. Per germline, CDR1 SGHVS and CDR2 FQNEAQ. CDR3 sequence: CASSLEHRGREETQFF. The CDR3 coding sequence is TGTGCCAGCAGCTTAGAACACCGGGGGAGAGAGGAGACCCAGTTCTTC.

The CDR3 here is CASSFQGGESDTQYF. CDR3 DNA: TGCGCCAGCAGCTTCCAAGGCGGGGAGTCAGATACGCAGTATTTT. The V and J genes are TRBV5-1 and TRBJ2-3, with D perhaps matching TRBD2 (6 bases). Germline CDR1 is SGHRS and CDR2 is YFSETQ. The V gene lost 2 bases and the J gene lost 4 bases, with 14 bases spanning the gap. CDR3 length equals 15 residues.